Below, 18 T cell receptor beta chains from the same sample are listed, as sequenced in a study of cytomegalovirus exposure and HLA in healthy donors. This PCR relied on a set of 60 Vbeta primers and 13 Jbeta primers. Repertoires were generated with immunoSEQ multiplex PCR, while TCRdb's copy carries only in-frame clones and drops some. The sample yields roughly 220,000 clones, around 86% seen once. The specimen sequenced was PBMCs. These receptors were taken from a woman aged 40-49 years in good health and CMV-seronegative.

The chain combines TRBV6-5 with TRBJ1-5; D gene uncertain. Germline CDR1 MNHEY, CDR2 SVGAGI. The CDR3 is 15 amino acids. V was pared by 0 bases and J by 8 bases, with 14 bases between. CDR3 region: CASSYSTRAREPQHF. CDR3 nucleotides: TGTGCCAGCAGTTACTCGACGCGGGCCCGGGAGCCCCAGCATTTT.

The chain has TRBV19 and TRBJ2-7, with D perhaps matching TRBD2 (6 bases). The CDR3 is 11 amino acids. Trimming left V 3 bases short and J 8 bases short, with 8 bases between. The germline gives CDR1 LNHDA, CDR2 SQIVND (reference sequence). This CDR3 reads CASSIGGQQYF. CDR3 in DNA: TGTGCCAGTAGTATCGGGGGACAGCAGTACTTC. Filled out from reference TRBV19 and TRBJ2-7, the complete variable domain reads DGGITQSPKYLFRKEGQNVTLSCEQNLNHDAMYWYRQDPGQGLRLIYYSQIVNDFQKGDIAEGYSVSREKKESFPLTVTSAQKNPTAFYLCASSIGGQQYFGPGTRLTVT.

The chain recombines TRBV5-1 with TRBJ1-1; the D is unclear. The length of the CDR3 is 15 residues. The V gene's germline CDR1 is SGHRS and CDR2 YFSETQ. V lost 0 bases and J 1 base, leaving 10 bases between the germline ends. This CDR3 reads CASSLEPGGNTEAFF. The CDR3 DNA reads as TGCGCCAGCAGCTTGGAACCGGGAGGGAACACTGAAGCTTTCTTT.

V and J are TRBV5-4 and TRBJ2-7, with a tentative D call TRBD1 (6 bases). CDR1 and CDR2 from the germline V gene are SGHNT and YYREEE (reference sequence). The CDR3 has 14 residues. V was trimmed by 4 bases and J by 3 bases, leaving 14 bases between them. The CDR3 sequence: CASSRASQGYEQYF. The CDR3 DNA reads as TGTGCCAGCAGCCGAGCTTCACAGGGCTACGAGCAGTACTTC.

This clone was seen a few times. The rearrangement links TRBV2 to TRBJ2-5; D unclear. The end of the DNA fits TRBJ2-7 better, so the J call may be wrong. This CDR3 is 10 amino acids long. Germline lookup yields CDR1 SNHLY and CDR2 FYNNEI. The DNA for the CDR3 is TGTGCCAGCAGTGCGTACGAGCAGTACTTC. It codes for CASSAYEQYF.

The gene calls are TRBV18 and TRBJ2-7, with D possibly matching TRBD2 (7 bases). This CDR3 is 15 amino acids long. Trimming left V 4 bases short and J 6 bases short, with 19 bases between. The germline CDR1 and CDR2 sequences are KGHSH and LQKENI. The CDR3 protein is CASSRSGRGVGEQYF. The CDR3 region has the DNA TGTGCCAGCTCACGCTCAGGGAGGGGGGTTGGCGAGCAGTACTTC.

This clone was detected a few times. The rearrangement links TRBV5-1 to TRBJ2-5; TRBD2 agrees at 7 bases. J gave up 3 bases and V 3 bases, and 11 bases lay outside the gene matches. The CDR3 totals 16 residues. CDR1 is SGHRS, CDR2 YFSETQ, per germline. CDR3 DNA sequence: TGCGCCAGCAGCTCGGGACTAATAACCGACAAAGAGACCCAGTACTTC. Translated, it gives CASSSGLITDKETQYF.

The chain couples TRBV9 to TRBJ1-1; D possibly corresponds to TRBD1 (5 bases). The V end was cut by 0 bases, the J end by 3 bases, with 12 bases between. Looked up from germline, CDR1 is SGDLS and CDR2 is YYNGEE. The CDR3 runs to 15 residues. CDR3 in amino acids: CASSVEGGTHTEAFF. The CDR3 DNA reads TGTGCCAGCAGCGTAGAGGGCGGGACGCACACTGAAGCTTTCTTT.

This clone was detected only once. The chain links TRBV19 to TRBJ1-5; TRBD1 is a possible D gene (6 bases). V shed 6 bases and J shed 7 bases, with 10 bases lying between them. This CDR3 is built from 12 residues. Looked up from germline, CDR1 is LNHDA and CDR2 is SQIVND (reference sequence). The CDR3: CASRARGQPQHF. As DNA, the CDR3 is TGTGCCAGTAGGGCCAGGGGACAGCCCCAGCATTTT.

The chain uses TRBV14 and TRBJ2-3; D possibly corresponds to TRBD2 (7 bases). This CDR3 contains 16 residues. Germline lookup yields CDR1 SGHDN and CDR2 FVKESK. V lost 5 bases and J lost 0, with 15 bases in between. In nucleotides, the CDR3 is TGTGCCAGCAGCAGCGGGACCCAGGGGAGCACAGATACGCAGTATTTT. It specifies CASSSGTQGSTDTQYF.

The rearrangement links TRBV2 to TRBJ1-4; 11 nucleotides match TRBD1. CDR3 length: 16 amino acids. V lost 7 bases, J lost 4 bases, and 8 bases stayed unmatched. The germline CDR1 and CDR2 sequences are SNHLY and FYNNEI. The CDR3 nucleotides are TGTGCCAGCACCATGGACAGGGGGCAGGTTAATGAAAAACTGTTTTTT. Its protein is CASTMDRGQVNEKLFF. The full variable domain, completed using reference TRBV2 and TRBJ1-4, is EPEVTQTPSHQVTQMGQEVILRCVPISNHLYFYWYRQILGQKVEFLVSFYNNEISEKSEIFDDQFSVERPDGSNFTLKIRSTKLEDSAMYFCASTMDRGQVNEKLFFGSGTQLSVL.

The chain recombines TRBV29-1 with TRBJ2-1; TRBD2 agrees at 9 bases. This CDR3 has 18 residues. Unmatched junction bases numbered 15, after V lost 6 bases and J lost 0 bases. Germline V gene lookup returns CDR1 SQVTM and CDR2 ANQGSEA. The CDR3 loop reads CSVRTSGRLLGSYNEQFF. The CDR3 DNA is TGCAGCGTCCGCACTAGCGGGCGATTACTTGGCTCCTACAATGAGCAGTTCTTC.

The chain combines TRBV27 with TRBJ1-2, with 7 bases that match TRBD1. The CDR3 length is 12 residues. Germline loops: CDR1 MNHEY, CDR2 SMNVEV (reference sequence). Trimming at V came to 5 bases and at J to 8 bases, leaving 5 bases not matched to a gene. This CDR3 reads CASSRDRVGYTF. DNA for the CDR3: TGTGCCAGCAGTCGCGACAGGGTCGGCTACACCTTC.

J is TRBJ1-5 and V is TRBV4-2, with TRBD1 matching over 8 bases. Germline CDR1 reads LGHNA; CDR2 reads YNFKEQ. V lost 2 bases to trimming and J lost 5 bases; unmatched junction nucleotides: 5. The CDR3 contains 15 residues. The CDR3 sequence: CASSQQGAQDQPQHF. The CDR3 DNA is TGTGCCAGCAGCCAACAGGGGGCGCAGGATCAGCCCCAGCATTTT.

The J gene is TRBJ1-2, the V gene TRBV10-3; TRBD1 aligns across 7 bases. Germline CDR1 ENHRY, CDR2 SYGVKD. V lost 6 bases, J lost 4 bases, and 2 bases stayed unmatched. This CDR3 has 12 residues. CDR3 residues: CAISPGGYGYTF. The CDR3 nucleotides are TGTGCCATCAGCCCAGGGGGCTATGGCTACACCTTC.

J is TRBJ1-2 and V is TRBV6-1; 7 bases line up with TRBD1. CDR1 and CDR2 from the germline V gene are MNHNS and SASEGT. The CDR3 totals 13 residues. V gave up 6 bases and J gave up 4 bases; unmatched junction bases: 5. The CDR3 DNA sequence: TGTGCCAGCAGGGAGGGGGCCCTCTATGGCTACACCTTC. Encoded protein: CASREGALYGYTF.

The gene calls are TRBV11-2 and TRBJ2-1, with 12 bases fitting TRBD2. V dropped 1 base and J dropped 3; count of bases not matched to a gene: 1. The CDR3 runs to 16 residues. Looked up from germline, CDR1 is SGHAT and CDR2 is FQNNGV. CDR3 DNA sequence: TGTGCCAGCAGCTTAGGGGGACTAGCGGGCTACAATGAGCAGTTCTTC. Amino acid sequence: CASSLGGLAGYNEQFF.

The rearrangement joins TRBV21-1 to TRBJ2-7; the tabulated D call, TRBD2, remains unverified against the DNA. TRBV21-1 is a recognized pseudogene. The CDR3 runs to 17 residues. The CDR3 here is CASSKARGTRFAYEQYF. The CDR3 DNA reads TGTGCCAGCAGCAAAGCGCGTGGGACTAGGTTTGCATACGAGCAGTACTTC.